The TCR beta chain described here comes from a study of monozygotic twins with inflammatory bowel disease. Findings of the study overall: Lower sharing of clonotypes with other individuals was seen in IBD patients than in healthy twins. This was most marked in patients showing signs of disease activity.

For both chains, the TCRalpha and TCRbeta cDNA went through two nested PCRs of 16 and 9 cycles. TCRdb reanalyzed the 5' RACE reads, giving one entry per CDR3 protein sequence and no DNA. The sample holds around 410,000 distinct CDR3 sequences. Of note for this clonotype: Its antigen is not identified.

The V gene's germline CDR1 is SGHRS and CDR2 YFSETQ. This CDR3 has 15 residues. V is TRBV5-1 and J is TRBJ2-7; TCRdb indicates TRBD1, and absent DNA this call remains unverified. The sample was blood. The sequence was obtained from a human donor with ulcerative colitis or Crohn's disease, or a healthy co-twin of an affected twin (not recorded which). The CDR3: CASSLGGTGFYEQYF.